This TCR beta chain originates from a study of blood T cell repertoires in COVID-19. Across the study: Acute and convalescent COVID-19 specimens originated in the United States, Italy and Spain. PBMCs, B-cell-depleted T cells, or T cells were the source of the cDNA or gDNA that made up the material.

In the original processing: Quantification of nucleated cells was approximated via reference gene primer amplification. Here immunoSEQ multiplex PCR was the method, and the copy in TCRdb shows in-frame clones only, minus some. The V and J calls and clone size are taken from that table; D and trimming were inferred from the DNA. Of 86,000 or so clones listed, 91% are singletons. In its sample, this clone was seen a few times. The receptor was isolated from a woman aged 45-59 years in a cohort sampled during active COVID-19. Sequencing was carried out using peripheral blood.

The CDR3 spells CAISESAGSYEQYF. The CDR3, as DNA: TGTGCCATCAGTGAGTCTGCGGGCTCCTACGAGCAGTACTTC. The chain uses TRBV10-3 and TRBJ2-7, with D possibly being TRBD2 (5 bases). V lost 0 bases and J lost 0, with 6 bases in between. The CDR3 consists of 14 residues. From germline, CDR1 is ENHRY and CDR2 SYGVKD.